This T cell receptor beta chain is from a study of blood T cell repertoires in COVID-19. Study at large: Some COVID-19 samples were acute and others convalescent; all came from the United States, Italy and Spain. T cells, B-cell-depleted T cells, or PBMCs provided the cDNA or gDNA that served as material.

Trimming took 6 bases from V and 1 from J; bases not matched to a gene: 3. This CDR3 spans 14 amino acids. The germline gives CDR1 ENHRY, CDR2 SYGVKD. Authors' methods: The assay estimated nucleated cells by amplifying reference gene primers. Clones were sequenced by immunoSEQ multiplex PCR, and TCRdb holds only the in-frame ones, with some missing. Clone size and the V and J calls come from that table; the DNA yielded D and trimming. The profile shows some 170,000 clones, roughly 87% of them singletons. Sample: peripheral blood. The chain is built from TRBV10-3 and TRBJ1-1; 9 bases fit TRBD1. This sequence was found in a woman between 45 and 60 years old with acute or convalescent COVID-19. The CDR3 region is CAIRAGQGNTEAFF. The CDR3 nucleotides are TGTGCCATCAGAGCGGGACAGGGGAACACTGAAGCTTTCTTT.